These 7 T cell receptor beta chains were sequenced from one sample in a study of T cells in Graves' hyperthyroidism and ophthalmopathy. TCR beta CDR3 region amplification was performed from RNA transcripts. First-round RT-PCR targeting the TCR CDR3 was performed with the HTBI primer set. One entry per CDR3 protein, called by TCRdb with MiXCR from the multiplex PCR reads. The sample yields around 290,000 distinct CDR3 sequences, about an eighth seen once. The sequenced material came from blood. The receptor set was obtained from a woman aged 30 to 39 with Graves' hyperthyroidism that later progressed to Graves' ophthalmopathy.

The V gene is TRBV20-1, the J gene TRBJ2-7; D gene ambiguous. CDR3 length: 11 residues. Deletions cut 2 bases from V and 0 bases from J, with 2 bases between. CDR1 and CDR2 from the germline V gene are DFQATT and SNEGSKA (reference sequence). CDR3 coding DNA: TGCAGTGCTAGAACCTCCTACGAGCAGTACTTC. It translates to CSARTSYEQYF.

The rearrangement joins TRBV28 to TRBJ2-6, with D tentatively TRBD1 (5 bases). Between the trimmed V and J ends, which lost 8 bases and 2 bases, there was a span of 13 bases. CDR3 length equals 15 residues. CDR1 and CDR2 from the germline V gene are MDHEN and SYDVKM. Written as DNA, the CDR3 is TGTGCCAGCGGGGCTCCCGATGCTGGGGCCAACGTCCTGACTTTC. Amino acid sequence: CASGAPDAGANVLTF.

This clonotype was counted many times. The chain links TRBV27 to TRBJ2-3; no clear D. Trimming took off 7 bases at V and 4 bases at J, with 15 bases between the two ends. This CDR3 contains 14 residues. In germline, CDR1 is MNHEY, CDR2 SMNVEV (reference sequence). The CDR3 region is CASKPRRDSDTQYF. CDR3 DNA sequence: TGTGCCAGCAAACCACGACGAGATTCAGATACGCAGTATTTT.

The rearrangement links TRBV7-8 to TRBJ2-1; 9 nucleotides align to TRBD2. V gave up 5 bases and J gave up 6 bases; unmatched junction bases: 8. CDR1 and CDR2 from the germline V gene are SGHVS and FQNEAQ. The CDR3 is 15 amino acids. CDR3 in DNA: TGTGCCAGCAGCAGAATAGCGGGAGTCCCCAATGAGCAGTTCTTC. The encoded protein is CASSRIAGVPNEQFF.

A few counts support this clonotype. The junction and the germline gene differ at one end; a read error may be behind it. The chain employs TRBV7-3 and TRBJ2-3; 7 bases map to TRBD2. This CDR3 has 15 amino acids. Germline V CDR1 and CDR2: SGHTA, FQGTGA. The CDR3 DNA sequence: TGTGCCAGCAGATTAAGCGGGGCGAGCACAGATACGCAGTATTTT. Translated: CASRLSGASTDTQYF.

This clonotype was observed a few times. The chain is built from TRBV4-3 and TRBJ1-1; D is ambiguous. Per germline, CDR1 LGHNA and CDR2 YSLEER. This CDR3 contains 15 residues. V lost 4 bases to trimming and J lost 0 bases, with 12 bases between them. CDR3 sequence: CASSPRGNLNTEAFF. The CDR3 bases are TGCGCCAGCAGCCCGCGAGGAAATCTGAACACTGAAGCTTTCTTT.

This clonotype was recorded a few times. The CDR3 DNA sequence: TGTGCCAGCAGCCCCTCCCCCCCTGAGCAGTTCTTC. Translation gives CASSPSPPEQFF. The V gene is TRBV11-2, the J gene TRBJ2-1; D not certain. Trimming removed 5 bases from V and 9 bases from J, with 11 bases in between. The CDR3 runs to 12 residues. Per germline, CDR1 SGHAT and CDR2 FQNNGV.